These 9 T cell receptor beta chains came from one sample sequenced in a study of T cells in Graves' hyperthyroidism and ophthalmopathy. Authors of the study amplified TCR beta CDR3 regions from RNA transcripts. The HTBI set primed first-round TCR CDR3 RT-PCR. MiXCR was run by TCRdb on the multiplex PCR reads, yielding one entry per CDR3 protein. The sample contains a few hundred thousand distinct CDR3 sequences, about 14% of which appear only once. The sequenced sample consisted of blood. The source is a woman aged 25 to 39 with Graves' ophthalmopathy.

This chain uses TRBV5-4 with TRBJ1-4; D is unresolved. The germline gives CDR1 SGHNT, CDR2 YYREEE (reference sequence). V lost 4 bases, J lost 10 bases, and 14 bases lay in between. This CDR3 is built from 13 residues. DNA for the CDR3: TGTGCCAGCAGCGGCGGGAGGTTTGGAAAACTGTTTTTT. Translation: CASSGGRFGKLFF.

This clonotype was observed at least ten times. The chain combines TRBV20-1 with TRBJ2-1; 13 bases are a match to TRBD2. With 1 base clipped from V and 2 bases from J, the junction kept 2 bases outside the gene matches. Germline CDR1 DFQATT, CDR2 SNEGSKA (reference sequence). The CDR3 is 16 amino acids. CDR3 DNA sequence: TGCAGTGCTAGAGGGGGGACTAGCGGGACCTACAATGAGCAGTTCTTC. Protein product: CSARGGTSGTYNEQFF.

This chain links TRBV12-3 or TRBV12-4 with TRBJ2-2; 7 positions agree with TRBD1. With 6 bases clipped from V and 7 bases from J, the junction kept 8 bases outside the gene matches. CDR3 size: 14 residues. This CDR3 reads CASRDRPFIGELFF. CDR3 sequence (DNA): TGTGCCAGCAGGGACAGGCCATTTATCGGGGAGCTGTTTTTT.

This clonotype was seen many times. The chain is built from TRBV6-5 and TRBJ1-1; D ambiguous. V dropped 2 bases and J dropped 1 base, with 11 bases sitting between them. Germline CDR1 is MNHEY and CDR2 is SVGAGI. This CDR3 is 15 amino acids long. As DNA, the CDR3 is TGTGCCAGCAGTTACGGCCGAACGGCGAACACTGAAGCTTTCTTT. As protein: CASSYGRTANTEAFF.

This clonotype has a count of ten or more. The chain employs TRBV7-8 and TRBJ2-1; 11 bases line up with TRBD2. V lost 5 bases and J lost 4; bases outside the gene matches: 7. CDR3 size: 16 residues. Germline CDR1 and CDR2: SGHVS and FQNEAQ. Written as DNA, the CDR3 is TGTGCCAGCAGCAGCCGGACTAGCGGGTATTACAATGAGCAGTTCTTC. Its protein is CASSSRTSGYYNEQFF.

The chain combines TRBV7-4 with TRBJ1-5; D call uncertain. There are 10 residues in the CDR3. Germline V gene data show CDR1 as SGHVT and CDR2 as SQSDAQ. With 3 bases removed from V and 12 bases from J, the gap between germline ends came to 6 bases. The CDR3, as DNA: TGTGCCAGCAGCTTCCTGGGCCAGCATTTT. Its translation is CASSFLGQHF.

This clonotype was observed at least ten times. The rearrangement uses TRBV12-3 or TRBV12-4 and TRBJ2-3; D perhaps matches TRBD1 (6 bases). The CDR3 loop spans 13 amino acids. Trimming pared 6 bases from V and 2 bases from J, leaving 9 bases between. The CDR3 is CASSGQNTDTQYF. The CDR3 DNA sequence: TGTGCCAGCAGCGGACAGAACACAGATACGCAGTATTTT.

This clonotype was counted at least ten times. V and J are TRBV5-1 and TRBJ1-5; the D gene is possibly TRBD1 (5 bases). V gave up 0 bases and J gave up 6 bases, with 13 bases separating them. The germline V gene encodes CDR1 SGHRS and CDR2 YFSETQ. There are 15 residues in the CDR3. CDR3 residues: CASSLGPGAGQPQHF. The CDR3 DNA reads as TGCGCCAGCAGCTTGGGGCCCGGGGCGGGTCAGCCCCAGCATTTT.

Ten or more counts support this clonotype. This chain joins TRBV7-3 and TRBJ1-1; TRBD1 aligns across 7 bases. Trimming took 2 bases from V and 5 from J; bases not matched to a gene: 8. Per germline, CDR1 SGHTA and CDR2 FQGTGA. This CDR3 comprises 15 residues. DNA for the CDR3: TGTGCCAGCAGCTTAGAACACAGGGGAGGAACTGAAGCTTTCTTT. Its translation is CASSLEHRGGTEAFF.